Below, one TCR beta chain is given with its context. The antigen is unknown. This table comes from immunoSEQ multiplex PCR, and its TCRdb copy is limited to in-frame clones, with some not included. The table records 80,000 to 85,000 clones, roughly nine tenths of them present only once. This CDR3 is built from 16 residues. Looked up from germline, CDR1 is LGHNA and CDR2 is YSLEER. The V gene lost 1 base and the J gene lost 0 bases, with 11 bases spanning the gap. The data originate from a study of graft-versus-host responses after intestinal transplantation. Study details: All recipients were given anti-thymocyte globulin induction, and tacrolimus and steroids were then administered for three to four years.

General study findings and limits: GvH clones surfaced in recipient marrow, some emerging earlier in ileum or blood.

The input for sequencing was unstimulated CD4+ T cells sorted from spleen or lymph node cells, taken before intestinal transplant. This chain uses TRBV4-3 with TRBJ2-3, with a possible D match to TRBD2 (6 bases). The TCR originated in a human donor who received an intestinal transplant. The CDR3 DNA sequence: TGCGCCAGCAGCCAAGGGGCGGGGATTAGCACAGATACGCAGTATTTT. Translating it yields CASSQGAGISTDTQYF.